The clone carrying this TCR delta chain was counted a few times. The data are from a study of gamma-delta T cells after stem cell transplantation. TCRdb fed the RT-PCR reads into CATT to redo clone calling. This table holds about 6,500 delta-chain clones, 20% to 30% found once. Trimming took 1 base from V and 0 from J; bases not matched to a gene: 11. The CDR3 runs 19 residues. In germline, CDR1 is GEAIGNYY, CDR2 EKD. Specimen: gamma-delta T cells. The TCR sequence derives from a human donor. It is not recorded whose cells these are; they may come from a transplant donor. This chain uses TRDV2 with TRDJ1; 12 bases are shared with TRDD3. The CDR3 region has the DNA TGTGCCTGTGACACAGTTAACACTGGGGGATACCGGGACACCGATAAACTCATCTTT. The encoded protein is CACDTVNTGGYRDTDKLIF.